This T cell receptor beta chain is drawn from a study of vaccination and CD4 T cells after COVID-19. Cultured CD4+ T cell DNA underwent sequencing with the Oncomine TCR Beta short-read assay. TCRdb re-called the PCR reads through MiXCR, storing one row per CDR3 protein. Of approximately 14,000 distinct CDR3 sequences in the sample, roughly half were seen once. The treatment: 10-day PBMC culture with coronavirus spike peptide pools or control peptides (ViraFEST assay). For this clonotype: Its antigen is currently unknown.

The sequenced sample was CD4+ T cells from blood, cultured in vitro. This sequence originates from a human donor who had recovered from COVID-19.

The CDR3 DNA sequence: TGTGCCTGGTCGGGGGAGCCCCCCACCCAGTACTTC. Translated, it gives CAWSGEPPTQYF. The chain joins TRBV30 to TRBJ2-5, with a weak D call TRBD2 (6 bases). There are 12 residues in the CDR3. Germline assignment: CDR1 GTSNPN and CDR2 SVGIG (reference sequence). V was shortened by 5 bases and J by 8 bases, with 15 bases between the two germline ends.